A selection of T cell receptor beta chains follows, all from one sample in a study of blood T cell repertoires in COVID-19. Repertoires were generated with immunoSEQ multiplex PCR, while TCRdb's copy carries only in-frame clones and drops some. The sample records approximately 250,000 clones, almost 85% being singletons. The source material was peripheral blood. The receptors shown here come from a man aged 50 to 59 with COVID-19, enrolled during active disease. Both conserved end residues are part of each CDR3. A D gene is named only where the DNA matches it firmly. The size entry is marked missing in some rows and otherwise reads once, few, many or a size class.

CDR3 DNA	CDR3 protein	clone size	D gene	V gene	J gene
TGTGCCTGGAGTGCGGACAGGGGGCACGAGCAGTACTTC	CAWSADRGHEQYF	.	TRBD1	TRBV30	TRBJ2-7
TGTGCCAGCAGACCGGGACAGGGGGGCTATGGCTACACCTTC	CASRPGQGGYGYTF	.	TRBD1	TRBV28	TRBJ1-2
TGTGCCAGCCGATACACCTACGAGCAGTACTTC	CASRYTYEQYF	once	.	TRBV6-6	TRBJ2-7
TGTGCCGGGATGACAGGGGCTAACACCGGGGAGCTGTTTTTT	CAGMTGANTGELFF	few	TRBD1	TRBV30	TRBJ2-2
TGTGCCAGCAGCTTTCCGACAGGGGGCCTGAACACTGAAGCTTTCTTT	CASSFPTGGLNTEAFF	.	TRBD1	TRBV7-2	TRBJ1-1
TGTGCCAGCAGTTCCCGACTAATAGATACGCAGTATTTT	CASSSRLIDTQYF	.	.	TRBV28	TRBJ2-3
TGTGCCAGCAGCGTAGACTCGAAAAACATTCAGTACTTC	CASSVDSKNIQYF	.	.	TRBV9	TRBJ2-4
TGTGCCAGCAGCTTGGGCGGACAGGGAACCACCGGGGAGCTGTTTTTT	CASSLGGQGTTGELFF	.	TRBD1	TRBV5-6	TRBJ2-2
TGTGCCAGCAGCTTAAGAGGCGCGGGGGGGCCCCCAGATACGCAGTATTTT	CASSLRGAGGPPDTQYF	.	TRBD2	TRBV7-3	TRBJ2-3
TGTGCCTGGAAGGGCAGGGTGTCCACCGGGGAGCTGTTTTTT	CAWKGRVSTGELFF	.	.	TRBV30	TRBJ2-2
TGTGCCAGCAGTGCATTCCCAATACAGGGGGCAGGGGAGACCCAGTACTTC	CASSAFPIQGAGETQYF	.	TRBD1	TRBV27	TRBJ2-5
TGTGCCAGCAGCTCAAGACAGGGTTCCACTGAAGCTTTCTTT	CASSSRQGSTEAFF	.	TRBD1	TRBV7-2	TRBJ1-1
TGTGCCAGCAGCGGGACTAGCGGTAAAGAGACCCAGTACTTC	CASSGTSGKETQYF	.	TRBD2	TRBV13	TRBJ2-5
TGTGCCAGCAGCCCGAGACAGGGGACGGAAGCTTTCTTT	CASSPRQGTEAFF	once	TRBD1	TRBV11-1	TRBJ1-1
TGTGCCAGCAGTTTTCCACAGGCGAATTCACCCCTCCACTTT	CASSFPQANSPLHF	few	.	TRBV27	TRBJ1-6